This TCR beta chain was profiled in a study of blood T cell repertoires in COVID-19. Germline CDR1 and CDR2: MDHEN and SYDVKM. V lost 1 base and J lost 1; bases outside the gene matches: 4. This CDR3 contains 16 residues. Per the study methods: Nucleated cell number was recorded as an estimate derived from reference gene primer amplification. Produced via immunoSEQ multiplex PCR; TCRdb's table is partial and in-frame only. D and trimming come from the DNA, and the V and J calls and clone size come from that table. The data show around 94,000 clones, 75% to 90% seen once. This receptor was taken from a human donor in a cohort sampled during active COVID-19. The sequencing sample was made of peripheral blood. This sequence joins TRBV28 and TRBJ1-1; TRBD1 matches at 9 bases. In nucleotides, the CDR3 is TGTGCCAGCAGTTTATTACAGGGGGCAGGGAACACTGAAGCTTTCTTT. Residues: CASSLLQGAGNTEAFF.